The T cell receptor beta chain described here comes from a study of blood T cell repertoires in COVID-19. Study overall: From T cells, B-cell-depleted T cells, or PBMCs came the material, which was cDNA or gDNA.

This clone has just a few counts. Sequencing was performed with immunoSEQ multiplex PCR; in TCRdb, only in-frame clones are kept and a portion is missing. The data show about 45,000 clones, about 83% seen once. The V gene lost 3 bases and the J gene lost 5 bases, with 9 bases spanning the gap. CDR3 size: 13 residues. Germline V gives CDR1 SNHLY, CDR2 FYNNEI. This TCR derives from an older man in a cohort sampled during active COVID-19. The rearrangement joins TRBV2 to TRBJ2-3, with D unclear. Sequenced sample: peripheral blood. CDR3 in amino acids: CASSDYPGDTQYF. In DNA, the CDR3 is TGTGCCAGCAGTGATTACCCGGGAGATACGCAGTATTTT.